What follows are 25 T cell receptor beta chains derived from one specimen sequenced in a study of shared clonotypes between healthy human individuals. Repertoires were generated with immunoSEQ multiplex PCR, while TCRdb's copy carries only in-frame clones and drops some. The table lists over a million clones, about 96% of them singletons. Specimen: naive CD4+ T cells sorted from blood. Subset: CD45RA+ positively selected. These receptors were collected from a man aged 25 to 40 in good health.

The V gene is TRBV7-9, the J gene TRBJ2-1, with D perhaps matching TRBD1 or TRBD2 (6 bases each). CDR1 is SEHNR and CDR2 is FQNEAQ in the germline V gene (reference sequence). This CDR3 has 13 amino acids. V lost 5 bases, J lost 9 bases, and 14 bases lay in between. The CDR3: CASSKLQGGEQFF. The CDR3 DNA is TGTGCCAGCAGCAAACTACAGGGAGGTGAGCAGTTCTTC.

CDR3 loop: CASSLGDRDRGYEQYF. CDR3 bases: TGCGCCAGCAGCTTGGGGGACCGGGACAGGGGCTACGAGCAGTACTTC. The rearrangement joins TRBV5-1 to TRBJ2-7, with TRBD1 matching 10 bases. Trimming removed 0 bases from V and 3 bases from J; junction bases left unmatched: 6. This CDR3 region has 16 residues. Germline CDR1 reads SGHRS; CDR2 reads YFSETQ.

The gene calls are TRBV10-3 and TRBJ2-7; 13 bases map to TRBD2. Germline trimming cut 11 bases from V and 5 bases from J; bases unmatched to any gene: 9. Germline V lookup: CDR1 ENHRY, CDR2 SYGVKD. The CDR3 contains 14 residues. The CDR3 loop reads CASTRTSGSDEQYF. CDR3 nucleotide sequence: TGTGCCTCAACCCGGACTAGCGGGAGCGACGAGCAGTACTTC.

The chain has TRBV5-8 and TRBJ2-7; weak D call: TRBD1 (5 bases). CDR3 length: 13 residues. Trimming removed 2 bases from V and 4 bases from J, with 10 bases in between. Germline CDR1 reads SGHTS; CDR2 reads YDEGEE. CDR3 nucleotides: TGTGCCAGCAGCTTTACAGGCCGGTACGAGCAGTACTTC. Translation gives CASSFTGRYEQYF.

Concerning this clone: The sample contains more than one DNA sequence encoding this CDR3. CDR3 DNA sequence: TGTGCCAGCAGGACAGGTAACACCGGGGAGCTGTTTTTT. It translates to CASRTGNTGELFF. The chain has TRBV6-1 and TRBJ2-2, with D tentatively TRBD1 (6 bases). Germline values: CDR1 MNHNS, CDR2 SASEGT. V lost 6 bases, J lost 2 bases, and 7 bases lay in between. The CDR3 has 13 amino acids.

The rearrangement joins TRBV7-9 to TRBJ2-5; 14 nucleotides agree with TRBD2. CDR1 and CDR2 from the germline V gene are SEHNR and FQNEAQ (reference sequence). The CDR3 runs to 16 residues. V was pared by 7 bases and J by 5 bases, with 9 bases of the junction left unmatched. The CDR3 DNA sequence: TGTGCCAGCATCTACGGACTAGCGGGAGGAGGTGAGACCCAGTACTTC. This translates into CASIYGLAGGGETQYF.

Note on this clone: The identical CDR3 is also encoded by other nucleotide sequences in the sample. CDR3 residues: CASSVGYEQYF. Written as DNA, the CDR3 is TGTGCCAGCAGCGTAGGCTACGAGCAGTACTTC. The chain joins TRBV9 to TRBJ2-7; no reliable D call. V lost 0 bases and J 3 bases, leaving 1 base between the germline ends. CDR1 is SGDLS and CDR2 is YYNGEE in the germline V gene. The CDR3 covers 11 residues.

The chain is built from TRBV7-8 and TRBJ2-7, with 11 bases lining up with TRBD1. The CDR3 has 20 residues. V shed 4 bases, J shed 1 base, and the junction held 18 bases outside the gene matches. Germline CDR1 is SGHVS and CDR2 is FQNEAQ. CDR3 in DNA: TGTGCCAGCAGCTCCCGGACAGGGGGCCATCGTCGGGACTCTTCCTACGAGCAGTACTTC. It yields the protein CASSSRTGGHRRDSSYEQYF.

The chain carries TRBV2 and TRBJ2-4; the D is unclear. Germline V lookup: CDR1 SNHLY, CDR2 FYNNEI. This CDR3 region has 11 residues. Trimming pared 3 bases from V and 7 bases from J, leaving 4 bases between. CDR3 sequence (DNA): TGTGCCAGCAGTGACAGGAACATTCAGTACTTC. It codes for CASSDRNIQYF.

The rearrangement uses TRBV7-3 and TRBJ2-7; TRBD1 might be the D (5 bases). Per germline, CDR1 SGHTA and CDR2 FQGTGA. Trimming pared 1 base from V and 5 bases from J, leaving 15 bases between. The CDR3 is made up of 15 amino acids. The CDR3 here is CASSLIGAGPHEQYF. CDR3 DNA: TGTGCCAGCAGCTTAATAGGGGCAGGGCCCCACGAGCAGTACTTC. The whole variable domain, filled in from reference TRBV7-3 and TRBJ2-7, reads GAGVSQTPSNKVTEKGKYVELRCDPISGHTALYWYRQSLGQGPEFLIYFQGTGAADDSGLPNDRFFAVRPEGSVSTLKIQRTERGDSAVYLCASSLIGAGPHEQYFGPGTRLTVT.

This clone came up once. The chain uses TRBV29-1 and TRBJ2-1, with 8 bases fitting TRBD2. The CDR3 extends over 14 amino acids. Germline CDR1 and CDR2: SQVTM and ANQGSEA. V dropped 7 bases and J dropped 11; count of bases not matched to a gene: 16. In nucleotides, the CDR3 is TGCAGCGCGGATGGACTAGCAACAGGTCCGCAGCAGTTCTTC. This gives the protein CSADGLATGPQQFF.

The chain carries TRBV7-2 and TRBJ2-5; 10 bases line up with TRBD2. Germline trimming cut 4 bases from V and 4 bases from J; bases unmatched to any gene: 12. CDR1 is SGHTA, CDR2 FQGNSA, per germline. The length of the CDR3 is 17 residues. The CDR3 nucleotides read TGTGCCAGCAGCTGGAGTCTAGCGGGAGTCTTAGGAGAGACCCAGTACTTC. Translating it yields CASSWSLAGVLGETQYF.

The genes are TRBV7-2 and TRBJ1-4; D gene ambiguous. Trimming pared 5 bases from V and 8 bases from J, leaving 15 bases between. The CDR3 consists of 14 residues. Germline V lookup: CDR1 SGHTA, CDR2 FQGNSA. In DNA, the CDR3 is TGTGCCAGCAGCCGAGCAGGCGGAGGGGAAAAACTGTTTTTT. Translating gives CASSRAGGGEKLFF. The full variable domain, rest sourced from reference TRBV7-2 and TRBJ1-4, is GAGVSQSPSNKVTEKGKDVELRCDPISGHTALYWYRQSLGQGLEFLIYFQGNSAPDKSGLPSDRFSAERTGGSVSTLTIQRTQQEDSAVYLCASSRAGGGEKLFFGSGTQLSVL.

The chain joins TRBV7-6 to TRBJ2-3; 10 bases are shared with TRBD2. This CDR3 spans 16 amino acids. V lost 4 bases and J lost 6; bases outside the gene matches: 10. Germline CDR1 reads SGHVS; CDR2 reads FNYEAQ. CDR3 sequence reads: CASSSPQLAGYDTQYF. The CDR3 nucleotides read TGTGCCAGCAGCTCCCCCCAACTAGCGGGATACGATACGCAGTATTTT.

The table lists this clone with a count of one. This chain connects TRBV18 to TRBJ1-2; 7 positions agree with TRBD1. The CDR3 extends over 13 amino acids. J lost 4 bases, V lost 4 bases, and 3 bases had no gene match. From germline, CDR1 is KGHSH and CDR2 LQKENI. The CDR3 sequence: CASSQTGTYGYTF. Written as DNA, the CDR3 is TGTGCCAGCTCACAGACAGGGACCTATGGCTACACCTTC.

The genes are TRBV4-1 and TRBJ1-1; D gene ambiguous. Germline CDR1 MGHRA, CDR2 YSYEKL. V was clipped by 2 bases and J by 0 bases, with 13 bases between them. There are 16 residues in the CDR3. The CDR3 DNA sequence: TGCGCCAGCAGCCAAATACCGCAGCGAGTGAACACTGAAGCTTTCTTT. Its protein product is CASSQIPQRVNTEAFF.

The V call is TRBV5-1, the J call TRBJ2-2; 8 nucleotides match TRBD1. CDR1 is SGHRS and CDR2 is YFSETQ in the germline V gene. This CDR3 has 15 residues. Trimming removed 4 bases from V and 5 bases from J; junction bases left unmatched: 7. The CDR3 region has the DNA TGCGCCAGCAGCCGGGGACAGGTTGGGACCGGGGAGCTGTTTTTT. This encodes CASSRGQVGTGELFF.

Concerning this clone: The sample carries other DNA sequences with the same CDR3. The genes are TRBV18 and TRBJ2-7, with a tentative D call TRBD1 (6 bases). The CDR3 length is 14 residues. Germline-derived CDR1 and CDR2 are KGHSH and LQKENI. Trimming took off 3 bases at V and 4 bases at J, with 13 bases between the two ends. The CDR3 here is CASSPPGQRYEQYF. Here the CDR3 DNA reads TGTGCCAGCTCACCGCCGGGACAACGTTACGAGCAGTACTTC.

Turning to this clone: This CDR3 is also generated by other DNA sequences in the sample. The rearrangement links TRBV5-1 to TRBJ1-1; 7 bases line up with TRBD1. J was trimmed by 1 base and V by 4 bases; bases with no gene match: 4. The CDR3 sequence is 14 residues long. Germline assignment: CDR1 SGHRS and CDR2 YFSETQ. As DNA, the CDR3 is TGCGCCAGCAGCCTCACAGGGGAGAACACTGAAGCTTTCTTT. It is translated as CASSLTGENTEAFF.

J is TRBJ2-7 and V is TRBV5-5, with D hard to call. Between the trimmed V and J ends, which lost 1 base and 0 bases, there was a span of 11 bases. Germline V gene data show CDR1 as SGHKS and CDR2 as YYEKEE (reference sequence). This CDR3 region has 15 residues. The CDR3 DNA is TGTGCCAGCAGCTTGAGTCCCGTCAGCTCCTACGAGCAGTACTTC. Translation gives CASSLSPVSSYEQYF.

The chain joins TRBV11-3 to TRBJ2-5; a possible D gene is TRBD2 (6 bases). V was pared by 5 bases and J by 0 bases, with 16 bases between. This CDR3 is built from 16 residues. Germline CDR1 and CDR2: SGHNT and YENEEA. The CDR3 DNA is TGTGCCAGCAGCCCTGGAGGGTCCCCCTACCAAGAGACCCAGTACTTC. This sequence encodes CASSPGGSPYQETQYF.

This chain uses TRBV10-2 with TRBJ2-3; no clear D gene. The CDR3 contains 14 residues. V lost 6 bases, J lost 0 bases, and 10 bases lay in between. Per the germline V gene, CDR1 is WSHSY and CDR2 is SAAADI. Here the CDR3 DNA reads TGCGCCAGCAGGCTTACTGCGAGCACAGATACGCAGTATTTT. Translated: CASRLTASTDTQYF.

This clone was counted a single time. This chain uses TRBV25-1 with TRBJ2-2; D perhaps matches TRBD2 (5 bases). Trimming took 2 bases from V and 6 from J, leaving 7 bases between them. Per the germline V gene, CDR1 is MGHDK and CDR2 is SYGVNS. CDR3 length equals 13 residues. CDR3 loop: CASSEELAGELFF. In nucleotides, the CDR3 is TGTGCCAGCAGTGAAGAACTAGCCGGGGAGCTGTTTTTT.

The rearrangement joins TRBV6-1 to TRBJ2-7, with 9 positions matching TRBD2. This CDR3 is built from 15 residues. Germline loops: CDR1 MNHNS, CDR2 SASEGT. The J segment lost 5 bases and the V segment lost 3 bases, leaving 8 bases of the junction unmatched. CDR3 residues: CASSEGSGRTHEQYF. The CDR3 DNA reads as TGTGCCAGCAGTGAGGGTAGCGGGAGAACCCACGAGCAGTACTTC.

The chain uses TRBV6-5 and TRBJ1-5, with D possibly TRBD1 on 5 matching bases. Germline lookup yields CDR1 MNHEY and CDR2 SVGAGI. The CDR3 is 13 residues long. Trimming removed 6 bases from V and 4 bases from J, with 10 bases in between. The CDR3 bases are TGTGCCAGCAGACTCGACAGAAATCAGCCCCAGCATTTT. Its translation: CASRLDRNQPQHF.